This T cell receptor (beta chain) was captured in a study of monozygotic twins with inflammatory bowel disease. TCRdb derives one entry per CDR3 protein from the 5' RACE reads, leaving out DNA. The sample's table shows approximately 400,000 distinct CDR3 sequences. The TCR sequence derives from a human donor with ulcerative colitis or Crohn's disease, or a healthy co-twin of an affected twin (not recorded which). The material sequenced was blood.

CDR3 sequence reads: CASRSWGVNEKLFF. V and J are TRBV6-6 and TRBJ1-4; the TCRdb D gene call, TRBD1, has no DNA to confirm it. CDR1 is MNHNY and CDR2 is SVGAGI in the germline V gene (reference sequence). The CDR3 sequence is 14 residues long.